These 6 T cell receptor beta chains came from one sample sequenced in a study of response to subunit inactivated influenza vaccine (dated 2018 in TCRdb). The library was prepared using RT-PCR. These reads were obtained on an Illumina HiSeq 2500. Through fastp at Q25 and MiXCR, TCRdb rebuilt clones from the public reads, retaining in-frame beta chains. Under each unique CDR3 protein, matching rows form one entry showing the most common genes and DNA. This sample holds approximately 700,000 distinct CDR3 sequences; approximately 15% were observed only once. The biggest ten clones account for 9.5% to 13% of the sample. The source was PBMCs from blood, collected roughly 12 days after vaccination. Receptors were obtained from a man in his forties or fifties who received an inactivated influenza vaccine. Donor details come from another sample of the same person, matched by shared clones.

V and J are TRBV28 and TRBJ2-3; TRBD1 aligns across 7 bases. Germline values: CDR1 MDHEN, CDR2 SYDVKM. The CDR3 covers 19 residues. J gave up 0 bases and V 5 bases, and 17 bases lay outside the gene matches. Here the CDR3 reads CASSPYVARQGTSTDTQYF. The CDR3 bases are TGTGCCAGCAGTCCATACGTAGCGAGACAGGGAACGAGCACAGATACGCAGTATTTT.

This clonotype was detected only a few times. This chain links TRBV29-1 with TRBJ2-5; D unclear. Between the trimmed V and J ends, which lost 4 bases and 5 bases, there was a span of 11 bases. Germline-derived CDR1 and CDR2 are SQVTM and ANQGSEA. The length of the CDR3 is 12 residues. CDR3 DNA sequence: TGCAGCGTTGCTTATGGCCGCGAGACCCAGTACTTC. Its protein is CSVAYGRETQYF.

The chain recombines TRBV30 with TRBJ2-3; unclear D gene. Germline CDR1 and CDR2: GTSNPN and SVGIG (reference sequence). V shed 0 bases and J shed 2 bases, with 9 bases lying between them. The CDR3 has 14 amino acids. The DNA for the CDR3 is TGTGCCTGGAGTGTACAGCTAGACACAGATACGCAGTATTTT. It specifies CAWSVQLDTDTQYF.

Relative to its sample, this clonotype is medium-sized. The rearrangement uses TRBV29-1 and TRBJ2-6, with unresolved D. Germline V gene lookup returns CDR1 SQVTM and CDR2 ANQGSEA. The CDR3 is made up of 17 amino acids. V was shortened by 5 bases and J by 0 bases, with 17 bases between the two germline ends. The CDR3 sequence: CSVWLGGAASGANVLTF. CDR3 coding DNA: TGCAGCGTTTGGCTTGGCGGCGCGGCCTCTGGGGCCAACGTCCTGACTTTC.

This clonotype was recorded many times. The chain carries TRBV7-2 and TRBJ1-2; D might be TRBD1 (6 bases). Trimming removed 5 bases from V and 5 bases from J, with 12 bases in between. CDR1 SGHTA and CDR2 FQGNSA come from the germline V gene. The CDR3 is 13 amino acids. The DNA for the CDR3 is TGTGCCAGCAGCCCTGGACAGATTTATGGCTACACCTTC. Protein: CASSPGQIYGYTF.

The chain has TRBV9 and TRBJ2-1; 9 nucleotides match TRBD2. This CDR3 is 19 amino acids long. V was clipped by 4 bases and J by 3 bases; unmatched bases: 17. CDR1 and CDR2 (germline): SGDLS, YYNGEE. The chain's CDR3 is CASSPSWTSASLVYNEQFF. CDR3 in DNA: TGTGCCAGCAGCCCTAGTTGGACTAGCGCCTCTCTCGTCTACAATGAGCAGTTCTTC.